Listed below are T cell receptor beta chains from one sample, sequenced in a study of T-cell reconstitution after alpha-beta-depleted transplantation in children. From the PCR reads, TCRdb called clonotypes with MiXCR, one entry per CDR3 protein. The sample has hundreds of thousands of distinct CDR3 sequences, approximately 8% seen once; the top ten hold 6.3%. This specimen was PBMCs, mostly from graft donor cells, taken 180 days after TCRalphabeta/CD19-depleted stem cell transplant. Receptor source: a male patient under 18 who had a stem cell transplant for acute lymphoblastic leukemia, so the T cells may come from the graft donor. The CDR3 runs from the conserved cysteine through the conserved F or W. The D gene is left open where the match is weak. Size is stated for part of the rows, as once, few or many counts, or as a class when the clone is expanded.

j_gene | len | abundance | v_gene | d_gene | CDR3aa | CDR3nt
TRBJ2-3 | 15 | few | TRBV7-9 | TRBD2 | CASSLGLATTDTQYF | TGTGCCAGCAGCTTAGGACTAGCGACCACAGATACGCAGTATTTT
TRBJ2-1 | 14 | many | TRBV20-1 | . | CSARERGPYNEQFF | TGCAGTGCTAGAGAGAGGGGCCCCTACAATGAGCAGTTCTTC
TRBJ2-3 | 13 | many | TRBV6-5 | . | CASSYRGPDTQYF | TGTGCCAGCAGTTATAGAGGGCCCGATACGCAGTATTTT
TRBJ1-2 | 16 | many | TRBV11-2 | TRBD1 | CASSLGDRGPNYGYTF | TGTGCCAGCAGCTTAGGGGACAGGGGGCCCAACTATGGCTACACCTTC
TRBJ2-5 | 13 | . | TRBV28 | TRBD1 | CASNNRGRETQYF | TGTGCCAGCAATAACAGGGGGCGGGAGACCCAGTACTTC
TRBJ1-4 | 14 | few | TRBV12-3/TRBV12-4 | . | CASSSTGDVEKLFF | TGTGCCAGCAGTTCCACGGGAGACGTTGAAAAACTGTTTTTT
TRBJ1-1 | 13 | many | TRBV6-1 | . | CASSSALNTEAFF | TGTGCCAGCAGCTCAGCGCTGAACACTGAAGCTTTCTTT
TRBJ2-7 | 13 | many | TRBV28 | . | CASSLRISYEQYF | TGTGCCAGCAGTTTGCGGATCTCCTACGAGCAGTACTTC
TRBJ1-5 | 14 | many | TRBV4-1 | . | CASSLSWGNQPQHF | TGCGCCAGCAGCCTTTCTTGGGGGAATCAGCCCCAGCATTTT
TRBJ1-4 | 15 | once | TRBV5-4 | . | CASSLNGQGGEKLFF | TGTGCCAGCAGCTTGAATGGTCAGGGAGGCGAAAAACTGTTTTTT
TRBJ2-7 | 14 | many | TRBV12-3/TRBV12-4 | . | CASSFVGGSYEQYF | TGTGCCAGCAGTTTCGTCGGGGGCTCCTACGAGCAGTACTTC
TRBJ2-3 | 16 | many | TRBV3-1 | . | CASSPRRRGRGDTQYF | TGTGCCAGCAGCCCCCGCCGGAGGGGGCGGGGAGATACGCAGTATTTT
TRBJ2-7 | 15 | few | TRBV18 | . | CASSPPGLAPHEQYF | TGTGCCAGCTCACCACCGGGGTTAGCACCCCACGAGCAGTACTTC
TRBJ2-1 | 12 | many | TRBV12-3/TRBV12-4 | . | CASSLRGSEQFF | TGTGCCAGCAGTTTACGGGGCAGTGAGCAGTTCTTC
TRBJ2-7 | 12 | many | TRBV28 | . | CASSFSHYEQYF | TGTGCCAGCAGTTTTTCCCACTACGAGCAGTACTTC
TRBJ1-1 | 14 | many | TRBV7-9 | . | CASSLGAGNTEAFF | TGTGCCAGCAGCTTAGGTGCAGGGAACACTGAAGCTTTCTTT
TRBJ2-2 | 14 | many | TRBV12-3/TRBV12-4 | . | CASSFNTNTGELFF | TGTGCCAGCAGTTTCAACACCAACACCGGGGAGCTGTTTTTT